Listed below are T cell receptor beta chains from one sample, sequenced in a study of cytomegalovirus exposure and HLA in healthy donors. Data came from immunoSEQ multiplex PCR; TCRdb stores just in-frame clones and leaves some out. In the table there are about 170,000 clones, 65% to 80% of which are singletons. The sample consisted of PBMCs. The receptors derive from a female donor in good health and CMV-seronegative. Both conserved end residues are trimmed from each CDR3. Some rows mark clone size as missing; the rest say once, few, many or name a class of expanded clone.

v_call	clone_size	j_call	cdr3_aa
TRBV11-2	NA	TRBJ1-1	ASSLEGVGNTEAF
TRBV6-6	NA	TRBJ2-7	ASSYGTGKNEQY
TRBV6-5	once	TRBJ2-3	ASTSDGTQY
TRBV19	NA	TRBJ1-4	ASSALQGTGKLF
TRBV5-1	NA	TRBJ1-1	ASSLAGMNTEAF
TRBV19	NA	TRBJ2-3	ASSLTIAPTSTDTQY
TRBV27	NA	TRBJ1-1	ASSLSVAGHTEAF
TRBV4-1	many	TRBJ1-1	ASSQEGRAGEAF
TRBV13	NA	TRBJ1-1	ASSPTPGFEAF
TRBV2	few	TRBJ1-1	ASSVTRGNTEAF
TRBV4-1	NA	TRBJ2-7	ASSQRRQGQHEQY
TRBV6-5	NA	TRBJ2-5	ASSYWRGQETQY
TRBV27	NA	TRBJ2-2	ASSLRGSGGTGELF
TRBV19	few	TRBJ1-4	ASSPYVLANEKLF
TRBV18	few	TRBJ1-2	ASSPVALDRGYGYT
TRBV5-1	NA	TRBJ2-3	ASSSHRAPSTDTQY
TRBV4-1	few	TRBJ2-3	ASSQDGRHPGSTQY
TRBV5-1	NA	TRBJ2-2	ASAQGDNTGELF
TRBV25-1	NA	TRBJ2-3	ASSDQSRADTQY
TRBV30	few	TRBJ1-1	AWSVVSVDTEAF
TRBV5-1	NA	TRBJ2-3	ASSSSGTSGGVNTQY
TRBV10-2	NA	TRBJ2-1	ASSRRNRANEQF
TRBV7-6	NA	TRBJ2-6	ASSLADTGANVLT
TRBV6-5	NA	TRBJ1-1	ASSYSTGEAF
TRBV5-5	few	TRBJ1-1	ASSPTGITEAF
TRBV5-1	once	TRBJ2-1	ASSLESGYNEQF
TRBV5-1	NA	TRBJ1-1	ASSLAPGVNTEAF
TRBV13	NA	TRBJ2-2	ASSPPGGELF
TRBV4-2	NA	TRBJ1-2	ASSQDWGEGGYT
TRBV7-8	once	TRBJ1-4	ASSPWEVGEKLF
TRBV10-3	few	TRBJ1-1	AISETGGNTEAF
TRBV29-1	few	TRBJ2-3	SGGTSGFTDTQY
TRBV7-2	NA	TRBJ2-1	ASSLVGLADNEQF
TRBV5-4	NA	TRBJ1-2	ASSEDSSNYGYT
TRBV4-1	NA	TRBJ1-1	ASSPAPGQGAKTEAF
TRBV9	NA	TRBJ2-1	ASSGAGLAGVNEQF
TRBV10-3	NA	TRBJ2-4	AISRGPLLVIQY
TRBV7-8	NA	TRBJ2-1	ASSLAARGNEQF
TRBV29-1	once	TRBJ1-5	SVAGSGRNQPQH
TRBV18	NA	TRBJ1-1	ASSPPGGSEAF
TRBV5-1	NA	TRBJ2-6	ASSLDRAGANVLT
TRBV18	few	TRBJ2-7	ASSPSSDKQY
TRBV5-1	NA	TRBJ2-3	ASSRLAWTSTDTQY